One and the same sample provided the 7 T cell receptor beta chains below, sequenced in a study of shared clonotypes between healthy human individuals. Sequencing was performed with immunoSEQ multiplex PCR; in TCRdb, only in-frame clones are kept and a portion is missing. This table has about 710,000 clones, approximately 73% appearing once. What was sequenced was memory CD4+ T cells sorted from blood. Subset described: CD45RA-negative fraction. The receptors were sampled from a young woman in good health.

The V and J genes are TRBV7-7 and TRBJ2-3; D is possibly TRBD1 (6 bases). CDR1 and CDR2 from the germline V gene are SSHAT and FNYEAQ (reference sequence). The CDR3 is 14 amino acids. V lost 4 bases and J 6 bases, leaving 14 bases between the germline ends. CDR3 protein: CASSSHTGLDTQYF. For the CDR3, the DNA is TGTGCCAGCAGCTCCCACACAGGGTTGGATACGCAGTATTTT.

This chain links TRBV19 with TRBJ1-4; 8 bases align to TRBD1. V trimming: 5 bases; J trimming: 8 bases; junction bases outside the gene matches: 7. This CDR3 comprises 14 residues. CDR1 LNHDA and CDR2 SQIVND come from the germline V gene (reference sequence). This CDR3 reads CASSRTGSGEKLFF. CDR3 in DNA: TGTGCCAGTAGTCGGACAGGGTCGGGGGAAAAACTGTTTTTT.

This clone was recorded a few times. Other DNA sequences within the sample encode an identical CDR3. The rearrangement links TRBV5-6 to TRBJ2-1; the D is unclear. The length of the CDR3 is 15 residues. The germline V and J ends were trimmed by 1 base and 4 bases, with 12 bases remaining between them. In germline, CDR1 is SGHDT, CDR2 YYEEEE. The CDR3 is CASSLWEGLYNEQFF. Written as DNA, the CDR3 is TGTGCCAGCAGCTTGTGGGAAGGTCTATACAATGAGCAGTTCTTC.

The genes are TRBV5-1 and TRBJ1-5; TRBD1 is a possible D gene (6 bases). Germline V CDR1 and CDR2: SGHRS, YFSETQ. V lost 0 bases to trimming and J lost 7 bases, with 14 bases between them. The CDR3 loop spans 15 amino acids. The CDR3 here is CASSLGAGADQPQHF. CDR3 DNA: TGCGCCAGCAGCTTGGGGGCAGGGGCGGACCAGCCCCAGCATTTT.

The sample holds one count of this clone. The chain employs TRBV5-1 and TRBJ2-3, with D maybe TRBD1 (6 bases). This CDR3 contains 15 residues. V was clipped by 4 bases and J by 2 bases, with 14 bases between them. Germline-derived CDR1 and CDR2 are SGHRS and YFSETQ. The chain's CDR3 is CASSAEGQITDTQYF. CDR3 coding DNA: TGCGCCAGCAGCGCAGAAGGACAGATCACAGATACGCAGTATTTT. Combining the CDR3 with reference TRBV5-1 and TRBJ2-3 gives the whole variable domain KAGVTQTPRYLIKTRGQQVTLSCSPISGHRSVSWYQQTPGQGLQFLFEYFSETQRNKGNFPGRFSGRQFSNSRSEMNVSTLELGDSALYLCASSAEGQITDTQYFGPGTRLTVL.

This clone has more than one count but fewer than ten. V usage is TRBV19 and J usage is TRBJ1-2; no definite D call. Germline CDR1 LNHDA, CDR2 SQIVND (reference sequence). V shed 3 bases and J shed 0 bases, with 8 bases lying between them. CDR3 length: 14 residues. The CDR3 nucleotides read TGTGCCAGTAGTATGGGGAGCGCTAACTATGGCTACACCTTC. Encoded protein: CASSMGSANYGYTF.

The chain couples TRBV7-3 to TRBJ1-2; 11 bases agree with TRBD1. V lost 0 bases, J lost 7 bases, and 4 bases stayed unmatched. Looked up from germline, CDR1 is SGHTA and CDR2 is FQGTGA. The CDR3 is 15 amino acids. CDR3 protein: CASSLTDRGHGGYTF. DNA of the CDR3: TGTGCCAGCAGCTTAACGGACAGGGGGCATGGTGGCTACACCTTC.